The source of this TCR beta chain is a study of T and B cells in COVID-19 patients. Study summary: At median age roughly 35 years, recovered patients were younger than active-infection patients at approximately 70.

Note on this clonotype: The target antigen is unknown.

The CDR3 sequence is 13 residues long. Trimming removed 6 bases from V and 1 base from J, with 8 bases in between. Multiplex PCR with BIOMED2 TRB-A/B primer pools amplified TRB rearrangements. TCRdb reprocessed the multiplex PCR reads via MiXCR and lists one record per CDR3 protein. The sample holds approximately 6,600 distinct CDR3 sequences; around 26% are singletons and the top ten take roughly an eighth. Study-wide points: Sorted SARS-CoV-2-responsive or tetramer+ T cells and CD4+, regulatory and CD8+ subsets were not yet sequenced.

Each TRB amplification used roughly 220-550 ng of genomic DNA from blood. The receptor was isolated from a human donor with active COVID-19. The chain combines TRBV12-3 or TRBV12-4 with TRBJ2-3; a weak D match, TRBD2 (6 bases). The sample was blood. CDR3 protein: CASRASGTDTQYF. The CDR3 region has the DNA TGTGCCAGCAGGGCTAGCGGCACAGATACGCAGTATTTT.